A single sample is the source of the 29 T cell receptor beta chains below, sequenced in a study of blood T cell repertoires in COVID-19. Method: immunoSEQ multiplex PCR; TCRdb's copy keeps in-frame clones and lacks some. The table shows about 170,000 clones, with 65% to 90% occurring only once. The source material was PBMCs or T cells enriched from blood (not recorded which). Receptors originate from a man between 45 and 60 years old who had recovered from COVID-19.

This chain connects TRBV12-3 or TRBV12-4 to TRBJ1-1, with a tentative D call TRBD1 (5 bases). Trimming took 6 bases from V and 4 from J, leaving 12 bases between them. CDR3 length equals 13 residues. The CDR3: CASSSWGGTEAFF. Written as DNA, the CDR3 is TGTGCCAGCAGCTCATGGGGCGGCACTGAAGCTTTCTTT.

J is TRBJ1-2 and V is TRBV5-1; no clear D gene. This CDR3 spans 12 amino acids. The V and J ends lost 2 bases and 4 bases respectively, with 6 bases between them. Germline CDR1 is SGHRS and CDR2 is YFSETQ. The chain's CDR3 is CASSFDSYGYTF. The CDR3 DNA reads TGCGCCAGCAGCTTCGATAGCTATGGCTACACCTTC. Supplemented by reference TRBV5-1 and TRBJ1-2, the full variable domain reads KAGVTQTPRYLIKTRGQQVTLSCSPISGHRSVSWYQQTPGQGLQFLFEYFSETQRNKGNFPGRFSGRQFSNSRSEMNVSTLELGDSALYLCASSFDSYGYTFGSGTRLTVV.

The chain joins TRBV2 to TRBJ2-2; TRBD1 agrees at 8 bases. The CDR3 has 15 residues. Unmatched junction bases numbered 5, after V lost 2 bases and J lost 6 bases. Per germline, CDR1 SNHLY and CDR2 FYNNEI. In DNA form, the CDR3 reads TGTGCCAGCAGTGAAAGCCCACAGGGGGCCGGGGAGCTGTTTTTT. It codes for CASSESPQGAGELFF.

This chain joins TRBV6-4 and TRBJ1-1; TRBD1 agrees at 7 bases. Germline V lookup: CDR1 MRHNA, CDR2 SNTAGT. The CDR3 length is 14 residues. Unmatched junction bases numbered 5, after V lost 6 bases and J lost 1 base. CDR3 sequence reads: CASRSTGQNTEAFF. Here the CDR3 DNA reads TGTGCCAGCAGATCGACAGGGCAGAACACTGAAGCTTTCTTT.

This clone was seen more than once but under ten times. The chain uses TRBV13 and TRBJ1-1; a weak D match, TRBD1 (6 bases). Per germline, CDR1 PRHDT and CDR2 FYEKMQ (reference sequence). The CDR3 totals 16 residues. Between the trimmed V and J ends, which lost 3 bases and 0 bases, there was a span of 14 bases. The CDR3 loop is CASSFAGQMMNTEAFF. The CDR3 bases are TGTGCCAGCAGCTTTGCAGGACAGATGATGAACACTGAAGCTTTCTTT. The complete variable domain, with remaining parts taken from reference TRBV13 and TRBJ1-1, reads AAGVIQSPRHLIKEKRETATLKCYPIPRHDTVYWYQQGPGQDPQFLISFYEKMQSDKGSIPDRFSAQQFSDYHSELNMSSLELGDSALYFCASSFAGQMMNTEAFFGQGTRLTVV.

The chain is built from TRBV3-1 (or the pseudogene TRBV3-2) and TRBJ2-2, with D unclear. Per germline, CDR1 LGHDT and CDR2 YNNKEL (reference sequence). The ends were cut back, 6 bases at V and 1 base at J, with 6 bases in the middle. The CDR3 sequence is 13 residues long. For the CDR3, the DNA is TGTGCCAGCAGGGAGAGGAACACCGGGGAGCTGTTTTTT. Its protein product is CASRERNTGELFF.

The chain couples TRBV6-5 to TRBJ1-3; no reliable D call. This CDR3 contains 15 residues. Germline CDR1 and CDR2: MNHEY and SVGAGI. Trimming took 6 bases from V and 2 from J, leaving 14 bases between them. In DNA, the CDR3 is TGTGCCAGCAGGGGCCCCTTAAGTACTGGAAACACCATATATTTT. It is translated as CASRGPLSTGNTIYF.

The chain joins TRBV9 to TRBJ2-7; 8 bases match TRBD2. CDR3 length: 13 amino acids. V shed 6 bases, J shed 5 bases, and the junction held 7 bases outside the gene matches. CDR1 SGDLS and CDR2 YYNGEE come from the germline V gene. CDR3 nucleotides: TGTGCCAGCACACGGGAGGGGCACAACGAGCAGTACTTC. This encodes CASTREGHNEQYF.

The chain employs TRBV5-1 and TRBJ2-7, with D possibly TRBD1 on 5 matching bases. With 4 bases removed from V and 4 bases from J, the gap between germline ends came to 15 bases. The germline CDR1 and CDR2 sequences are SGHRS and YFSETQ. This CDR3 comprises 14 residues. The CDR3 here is CASSTAGSGYEQYF. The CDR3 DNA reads TGCGCCAGCAGCACCGCAGGGTCCGGGTACGAGCAGTACTTC.

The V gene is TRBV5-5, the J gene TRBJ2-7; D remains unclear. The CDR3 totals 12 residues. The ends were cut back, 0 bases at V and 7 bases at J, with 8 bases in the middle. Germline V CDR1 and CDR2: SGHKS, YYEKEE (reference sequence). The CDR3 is CASSLDRFEQYF. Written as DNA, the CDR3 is TGTGCCAGCAGCTTGGACAGATTTGAGCAGTACTTC.

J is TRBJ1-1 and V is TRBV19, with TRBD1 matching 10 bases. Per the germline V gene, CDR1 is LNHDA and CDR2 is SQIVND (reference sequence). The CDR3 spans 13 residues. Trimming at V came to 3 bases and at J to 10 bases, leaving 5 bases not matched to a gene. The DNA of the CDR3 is TGTGCCAGTAGTATCTGGCGGACAGGGGGAGCTTTCTTT. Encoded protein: CASSIWRTGGAFF.

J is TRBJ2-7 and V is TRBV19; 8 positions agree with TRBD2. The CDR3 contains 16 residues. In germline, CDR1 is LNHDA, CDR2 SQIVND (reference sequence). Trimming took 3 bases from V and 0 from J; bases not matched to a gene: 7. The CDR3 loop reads CASSMTGGGFSYEQYF. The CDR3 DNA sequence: TGTGCCAGTAGTATGACGGGCGGGGGGTTCTCCTACGAGCAGTACTTC. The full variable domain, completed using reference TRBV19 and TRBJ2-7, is DGGITQSPKYLFRKEGQNVTLSCEQNLNHDAMYWYRQDPGQGLRLIYYSQIVNDFQKGDIAEGYSVSREKKESFPLTVTSAQKNPTAFYLCASSMTGGGFSYEQYFGPGTRLTVT.

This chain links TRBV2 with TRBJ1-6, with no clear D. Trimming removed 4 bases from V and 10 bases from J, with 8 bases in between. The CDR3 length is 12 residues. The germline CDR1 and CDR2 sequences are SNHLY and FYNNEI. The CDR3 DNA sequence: TGTGCCAGCAGTGGAGAAAGCTCACCCCTCCACTTT. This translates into CASSGESSPLHF.

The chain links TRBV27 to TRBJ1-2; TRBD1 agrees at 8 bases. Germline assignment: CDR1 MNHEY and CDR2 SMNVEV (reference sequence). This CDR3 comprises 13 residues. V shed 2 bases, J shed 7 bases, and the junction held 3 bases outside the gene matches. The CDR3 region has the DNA TGTGCCAGCAGTTTAGACAGGGGTACTGGCTACACCTTC. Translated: CASSLDRGTGYTF.

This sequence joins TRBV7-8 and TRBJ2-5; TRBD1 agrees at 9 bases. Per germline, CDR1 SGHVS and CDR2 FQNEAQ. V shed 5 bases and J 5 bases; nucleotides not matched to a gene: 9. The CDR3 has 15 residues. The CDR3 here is CASSHGTGNRETQYF. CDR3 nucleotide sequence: TGTGCCAGCAGCCACGGGACAGGGAATAGGGAGACCCAGTACTTC. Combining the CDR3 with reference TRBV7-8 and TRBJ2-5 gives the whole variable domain GAGVSQSPRYKVAKRGQDVALRCDPISGHVSLFWYQQALGQGPEFLTYFQNEAQLDKSGLPSDRFFAERPEGSVSTLKIQRTQQEDSAVYLCASSHGTGNRETQYFGPGTRLLVL.

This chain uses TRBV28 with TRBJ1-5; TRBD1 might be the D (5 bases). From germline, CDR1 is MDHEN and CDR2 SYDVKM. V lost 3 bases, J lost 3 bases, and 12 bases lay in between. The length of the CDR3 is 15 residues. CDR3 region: CASSFSGGNNQPQHF. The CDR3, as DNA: TGTGCCAGCAGTTTCAGCGGGGGTAACAATCAGCCCCAGCATTTT.

The CDR3 DNA reads as TGTGCCAGCAGCTTCTCAGACGGGGGCGAGCAGTACTTC. This encodes CASSFSDGGEQYF. V is TRBV11-2 and J is TRBJ2-7, with TRBD2 as a possible D gene (6 bases). V was cut by 3 bases and J by 6 bases, with 12 bases left in between. This CDR3 has 13 residues. Germline CDR1 and CDR2: SGHAT and FQNNGV.

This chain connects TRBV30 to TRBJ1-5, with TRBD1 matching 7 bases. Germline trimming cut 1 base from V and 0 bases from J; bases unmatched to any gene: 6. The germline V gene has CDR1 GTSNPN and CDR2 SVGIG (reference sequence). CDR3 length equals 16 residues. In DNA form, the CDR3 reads TGTGCCTGGAGTGCCCGGACAGGAACTAGCAATCAGCCCCAGCATTTT. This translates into CAWSARTGTSNQPQHF.

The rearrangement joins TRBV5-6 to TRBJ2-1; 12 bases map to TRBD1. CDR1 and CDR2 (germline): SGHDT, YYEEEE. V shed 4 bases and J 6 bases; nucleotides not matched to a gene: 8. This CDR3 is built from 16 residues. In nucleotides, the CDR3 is TGTGCCAGCAGCGGATTACCGGGACAGGGGGCCAATGAGCAGTTCTTC. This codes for CASSGLPGQGANEQFF.

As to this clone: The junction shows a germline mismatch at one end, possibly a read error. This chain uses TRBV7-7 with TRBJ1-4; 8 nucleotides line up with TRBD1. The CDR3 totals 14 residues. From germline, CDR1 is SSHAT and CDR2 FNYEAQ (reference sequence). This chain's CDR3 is CASSLDRASEKLFF. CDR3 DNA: TGTGCTAGCAGCTTGGACAGGGCGTCTGAAAAACTGTTTTTT.

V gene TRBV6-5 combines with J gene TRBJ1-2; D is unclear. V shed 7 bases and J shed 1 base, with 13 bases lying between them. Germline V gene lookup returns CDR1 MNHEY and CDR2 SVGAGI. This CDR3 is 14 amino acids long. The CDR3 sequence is CASNRAGVNYGYTF. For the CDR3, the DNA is TGTGCCAGCAATCGGGCGGGCGTTAACTATGGCTACACCTTC.

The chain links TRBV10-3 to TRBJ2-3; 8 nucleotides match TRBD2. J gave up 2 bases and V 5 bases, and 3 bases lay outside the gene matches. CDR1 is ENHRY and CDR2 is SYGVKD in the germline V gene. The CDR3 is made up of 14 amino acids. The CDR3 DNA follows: TGTGCCATCAGTCTAGCGGGTCCCACAGATACGCAGTATTTT. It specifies CAISLAGPTDTQYF.

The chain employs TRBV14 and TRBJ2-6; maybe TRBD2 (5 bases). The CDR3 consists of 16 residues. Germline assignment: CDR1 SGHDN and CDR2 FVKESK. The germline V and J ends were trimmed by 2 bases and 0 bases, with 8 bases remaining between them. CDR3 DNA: TGTGCCAGCAGCCAATATGGGAGCTCTGGGGCCAACGTCCTGACTTTC. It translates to CASSQYGSSGANVLTF.

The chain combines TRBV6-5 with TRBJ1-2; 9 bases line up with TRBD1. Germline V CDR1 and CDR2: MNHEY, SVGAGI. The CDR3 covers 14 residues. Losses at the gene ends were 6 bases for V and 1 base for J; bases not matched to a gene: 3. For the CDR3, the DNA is TGTGCCAGCAGCCCGGGACAGGGTAACTATGGCTACACCTTC. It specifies CASSPGQGNYGYTF.

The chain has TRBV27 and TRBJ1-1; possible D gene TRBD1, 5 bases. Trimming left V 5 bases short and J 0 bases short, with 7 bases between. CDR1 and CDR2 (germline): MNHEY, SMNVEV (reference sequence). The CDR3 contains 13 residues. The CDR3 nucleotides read TGTGCCAGCAGTGCCAGGGTGAACACTGAAGCTTTCTTT. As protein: CASSARVNTEAFF.

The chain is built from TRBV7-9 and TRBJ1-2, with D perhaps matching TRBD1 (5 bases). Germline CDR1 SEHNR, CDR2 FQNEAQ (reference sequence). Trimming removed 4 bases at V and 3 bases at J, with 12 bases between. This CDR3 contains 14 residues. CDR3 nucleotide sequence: TGTGCCAGCAGCTGGGGCGGCTCTGACTATGGCTACACCTTC. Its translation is CASSWGGSDYGYTF.

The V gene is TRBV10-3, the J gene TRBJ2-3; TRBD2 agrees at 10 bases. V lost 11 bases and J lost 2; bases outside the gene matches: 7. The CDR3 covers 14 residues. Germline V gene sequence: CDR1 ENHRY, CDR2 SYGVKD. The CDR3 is CAVTSGAFTDTQYF. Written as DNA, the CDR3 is TGTGCCGTTACTAGCGGGGCCTTCACAGATACGCAGTATTTT.

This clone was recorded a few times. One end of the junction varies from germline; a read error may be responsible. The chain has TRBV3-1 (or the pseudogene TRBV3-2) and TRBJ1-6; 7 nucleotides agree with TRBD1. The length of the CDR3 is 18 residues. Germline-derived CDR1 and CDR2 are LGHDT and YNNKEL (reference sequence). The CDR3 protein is CASSHPKQGPSNNSPLHF. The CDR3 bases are TGTGCCAGCAGCCACCCCAAACAGGGGCCCTCCAATAATTCACCCCTCCACTTT.

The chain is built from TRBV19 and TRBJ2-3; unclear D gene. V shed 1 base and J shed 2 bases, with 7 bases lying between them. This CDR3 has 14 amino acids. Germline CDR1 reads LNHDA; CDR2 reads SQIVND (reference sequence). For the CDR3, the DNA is TGTGCCAGTAGTATAGGACTTTTCACAGATACGCAGTATTTT. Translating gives CASSIGLFTDTQYF.